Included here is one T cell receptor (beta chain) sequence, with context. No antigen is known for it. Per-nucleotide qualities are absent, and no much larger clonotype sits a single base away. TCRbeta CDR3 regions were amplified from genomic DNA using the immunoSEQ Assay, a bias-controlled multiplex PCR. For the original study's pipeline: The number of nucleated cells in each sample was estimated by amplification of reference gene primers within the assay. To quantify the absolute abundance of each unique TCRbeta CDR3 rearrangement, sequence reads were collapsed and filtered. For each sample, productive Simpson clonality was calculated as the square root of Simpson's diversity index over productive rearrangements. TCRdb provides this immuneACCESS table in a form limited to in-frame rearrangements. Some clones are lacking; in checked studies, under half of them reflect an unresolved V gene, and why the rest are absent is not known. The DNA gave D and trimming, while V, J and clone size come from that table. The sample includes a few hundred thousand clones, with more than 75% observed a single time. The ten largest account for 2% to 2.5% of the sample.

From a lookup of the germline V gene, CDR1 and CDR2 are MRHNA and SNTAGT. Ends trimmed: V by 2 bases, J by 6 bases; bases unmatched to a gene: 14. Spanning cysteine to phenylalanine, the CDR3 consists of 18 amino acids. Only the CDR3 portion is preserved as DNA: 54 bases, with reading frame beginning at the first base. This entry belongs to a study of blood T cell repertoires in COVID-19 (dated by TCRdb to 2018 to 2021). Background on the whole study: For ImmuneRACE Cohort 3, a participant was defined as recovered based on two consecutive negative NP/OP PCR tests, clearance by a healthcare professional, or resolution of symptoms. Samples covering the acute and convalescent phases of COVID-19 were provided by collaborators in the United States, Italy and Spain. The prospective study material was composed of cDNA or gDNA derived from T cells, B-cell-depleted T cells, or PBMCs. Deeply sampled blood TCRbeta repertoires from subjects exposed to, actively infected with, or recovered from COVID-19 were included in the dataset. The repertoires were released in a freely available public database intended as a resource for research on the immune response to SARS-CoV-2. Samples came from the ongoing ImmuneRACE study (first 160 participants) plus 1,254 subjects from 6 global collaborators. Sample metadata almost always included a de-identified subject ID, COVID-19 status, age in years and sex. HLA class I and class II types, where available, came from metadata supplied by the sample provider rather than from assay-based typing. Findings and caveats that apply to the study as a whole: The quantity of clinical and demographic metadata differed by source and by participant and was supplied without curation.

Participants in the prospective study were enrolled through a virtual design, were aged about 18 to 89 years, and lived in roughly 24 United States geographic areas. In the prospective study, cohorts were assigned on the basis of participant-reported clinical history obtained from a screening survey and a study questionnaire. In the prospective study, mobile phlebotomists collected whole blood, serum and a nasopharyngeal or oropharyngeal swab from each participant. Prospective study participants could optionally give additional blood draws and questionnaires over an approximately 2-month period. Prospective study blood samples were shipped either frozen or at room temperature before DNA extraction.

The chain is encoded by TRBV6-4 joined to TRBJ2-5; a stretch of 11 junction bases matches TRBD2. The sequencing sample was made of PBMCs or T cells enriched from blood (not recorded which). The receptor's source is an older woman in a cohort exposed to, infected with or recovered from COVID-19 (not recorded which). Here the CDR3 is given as CASSDVDVLAGGLKTQYF. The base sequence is TGTGCCAGCAGTGACGTCGATGTTCTAGCGGGGGGATTGAAGACCCAGTACTTC.